The T cell receptor (beta chain) under discussion was sequenced for a study of T cells after yellow fever vaccination. The germline V gene has CDR1 MNHEY and CDR2 SVGAGI. Trimming shortened V by 0 bases and J by 3 bases, and 9 bases separated the two germline ends. The CDR3 has 14 amino acids. In making TCR cDNA, 5'RACE template switching added a universal primer site and UMIs to it. TCRdb re-analysed the 5' RACE reads in MiXCR, keeping a single row per CDR3 protein. The sample holds about 160,000 distinct CDR3 sequences, approximately 6.8% seen once. Broader study findings: A large majority of primary-vaccination clones showed up again after the booster (around 95% CD4, around 90% CD8). Overlap between CD4 and CD8 compartments was detected for a small share of clonotypes. Within FACS-sorted repertoires, abundant clonotypes contaminating from the bulk population could be present.

This clonotype was seen ten or more times. Its cognate antigen is unknown. This clonotype was obtained from a man aged 18 to 29 who received the YFV17D yellow fever vaccine. V is TRBV6-5 and J is TRBJ2-7; the D is unclear. This specimen was CD4+ T cells sorted from PBMCs, taken less than 6 days after the first yellow fever vaccination. This CDR3 is CASSYSAGLYEQYV. Written as DNA, the CDR3 is TGTGCCAGCAGTTACTCCGCAGGCCTCTACGAGCAGTACGTC.